This T cell receptor beta chain was recorded in a study of blood T cells in healthy people across ages. Notes on the study in general: It was held that diversity estimates obtained from one million T cells represented underestimates. The percentage of naive T cells correlated strongly with TCR beta diversity. Diversity of TCR beta per million T cells declined in a roughly linear way with age.

Next came a second PCR, run for about 7 to 12 cycles, which used a sample-barcoded 5' primer along with a J-beta primer mix. A single record per CDR3 protein comes from TCRdb applying MiXCR to the 5' RACE reads. The sample lists some 900,000 distinct CDR3 sequences; under 50% were seen once. V lost 4 bases and J lost 0, with 13 bases in between. The CDR3 totals 15 residues. The germline CDR1 and CDR2 sequences are SQVTM and ANQGSEA. Only one count was recorded for this clonotype. Its antigen is unidentified. Every donor provided 9.5 to 10 milliliters of peripheral blood. The rearrangement joins TRBV29-1 to TRBJ2-1, with D maybe TRBD2 (6 bases). The TCR was taken from a man aged 30 to 39 in good health. The sample was blood. The CDR3 DNA is TGCAGCGTTGTTGCGGGGCGGAGCTCCTACAATGAGCAGTTCTTC. Protein product: CSVVAGRSSYNEQFF.